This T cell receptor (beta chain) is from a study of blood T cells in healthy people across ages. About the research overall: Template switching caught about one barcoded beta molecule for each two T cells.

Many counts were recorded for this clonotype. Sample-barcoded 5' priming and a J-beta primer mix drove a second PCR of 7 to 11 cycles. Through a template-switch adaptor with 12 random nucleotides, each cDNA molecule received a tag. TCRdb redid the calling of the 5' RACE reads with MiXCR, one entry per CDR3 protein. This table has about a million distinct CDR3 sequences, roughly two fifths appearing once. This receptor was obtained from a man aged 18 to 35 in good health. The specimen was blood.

Here the CDR3 reads CASSPGGPGANYNEQFF. As DNA, the CDR3 is TGTGCCAGCAGCCCGGGGGGTCCAGGAGCGAACTACAATGAGCAGTTCTTC. This sequence joins TRBV5-6 and TRBJ2-1; 7 bases map to TRBD2. Trimming cost V 4 bases and J 3 bases; bases outside gene matches: 13. Germline-derived CDR1 and CDR2 are SGHDT and YYEEEE. The CDR3 runs to 17 residues.